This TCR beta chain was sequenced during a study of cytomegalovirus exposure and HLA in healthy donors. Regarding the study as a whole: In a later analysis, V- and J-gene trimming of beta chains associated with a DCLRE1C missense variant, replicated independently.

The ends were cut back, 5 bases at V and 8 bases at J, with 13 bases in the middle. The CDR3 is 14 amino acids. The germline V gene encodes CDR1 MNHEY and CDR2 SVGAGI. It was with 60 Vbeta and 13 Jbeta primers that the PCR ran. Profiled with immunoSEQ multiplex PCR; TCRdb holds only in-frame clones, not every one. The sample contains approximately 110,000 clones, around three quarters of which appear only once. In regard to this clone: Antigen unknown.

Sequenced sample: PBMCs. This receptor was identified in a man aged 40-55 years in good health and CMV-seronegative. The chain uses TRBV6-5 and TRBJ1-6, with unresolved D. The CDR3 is CASSTGRWDSPLHF. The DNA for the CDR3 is TGTGCCAGCAGTACGGGAAGATGGGATTCACCCCTCCACTTT.